The clone carrying this TCR beta chain was detected only a few times. Its specificity is not known. The data were obtained in a study of T cells in Graves' hyperthyroidism and ophthalmopathy. Study findings and constraints: Blood held most thyroid clonotypes expanded above 0.001 frequency.

Amplification yielded TCR beta CDR3 regions, with RNA transcripts as the source. First-round RT-PCR with HTBI primers amplified the TCR CDR3 region. TCRdb reprocessed the multiplex PCR reads via MiXCR and lists one record per CDR3 protein. This sample has over 650,000 distinct CDR3 sequences, with over 15% found just once. Aged 18 to 65, the patients had hyperthyroidism that was newly diagnosed and had lasted under 2 months. Clinical symptoms, serum thyroxine, TRAb, thyroid ultrasound and orbital computed tomography informed diagnoses. Germline V gene lookup returns CDR1 MGHRA and CDR2 YSYEKL. V was shortened by 4 bases and J by 1 base, with 16 bases between the two germline ends. The CDR3 spans 16 residues.

Material: blood. The chain uses TRBV4-1 and TRBJ1-1; tentatively, D is TRBD1 (5 bases). The TCR was taken from a man aged 18 to 29 with Graves' hyperthyroidism. The CDR3 DNA is TGCGCCAGCAGCCCCCCGGGGGACGGAAGGAACACTGAAGCTTTCTTT. Amino acid sequence: CASSPPGDGRNTEAFF.